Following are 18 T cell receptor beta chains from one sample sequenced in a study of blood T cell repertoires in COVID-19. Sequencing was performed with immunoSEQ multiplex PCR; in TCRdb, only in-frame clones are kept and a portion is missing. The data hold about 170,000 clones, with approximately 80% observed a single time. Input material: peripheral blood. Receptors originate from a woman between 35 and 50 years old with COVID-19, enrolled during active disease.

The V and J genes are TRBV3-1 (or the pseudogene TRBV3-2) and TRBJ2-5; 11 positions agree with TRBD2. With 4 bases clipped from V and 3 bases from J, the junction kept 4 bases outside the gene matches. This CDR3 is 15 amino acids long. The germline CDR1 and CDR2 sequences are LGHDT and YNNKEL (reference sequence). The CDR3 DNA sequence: TGTGCCAGCAGCCTGTTAGCGGGAGGGAAAGAGACCCAGTACTTC. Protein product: CASSLLAGGKETQYF.

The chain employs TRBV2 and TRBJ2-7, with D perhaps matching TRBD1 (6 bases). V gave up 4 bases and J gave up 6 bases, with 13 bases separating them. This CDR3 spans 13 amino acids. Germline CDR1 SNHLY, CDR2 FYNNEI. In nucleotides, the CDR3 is TGTGCCAGCAGTGCTCTGGACAGCCTCGAGCAGTACTTC. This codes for CASSALDSLEQYF.

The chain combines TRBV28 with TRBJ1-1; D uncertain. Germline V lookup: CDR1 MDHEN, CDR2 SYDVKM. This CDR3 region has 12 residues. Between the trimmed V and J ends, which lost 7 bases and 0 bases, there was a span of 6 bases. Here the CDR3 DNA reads TGTGCCAGCAAATTTATGAACACTGAAGCTTTCTTT. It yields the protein CASKFMNTEAFF. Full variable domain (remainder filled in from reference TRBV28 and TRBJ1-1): DVKVTQSSRYLVKRTGEKVFLECVQDMDHENMFWYRQDPGLGLRLIYFSYDVKMKEKGDIPEGYSVSREKKERFSLILESASTNQTSMYLCASKFMNTEAFFGQGTRLTVV.

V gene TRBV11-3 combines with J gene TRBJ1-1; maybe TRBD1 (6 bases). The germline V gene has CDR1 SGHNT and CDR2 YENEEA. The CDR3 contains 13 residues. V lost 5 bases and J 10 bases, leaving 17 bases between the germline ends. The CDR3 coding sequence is TGTGCCAGCAGCCCGACTCCACAGGGTGGAGCTTTCTTT. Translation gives CASSPTPQGGAFF.

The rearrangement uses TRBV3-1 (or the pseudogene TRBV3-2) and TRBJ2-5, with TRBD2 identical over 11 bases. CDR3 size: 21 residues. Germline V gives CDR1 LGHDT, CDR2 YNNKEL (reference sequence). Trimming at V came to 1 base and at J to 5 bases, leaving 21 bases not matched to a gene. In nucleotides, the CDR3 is TGTGCCAGCAGCCAAGTTCACAGGGAAGCTTTACTAGCGGGAGATGGTGAGACCCAGTACTTC. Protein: CASSQVHREALLAGDGETQYF.

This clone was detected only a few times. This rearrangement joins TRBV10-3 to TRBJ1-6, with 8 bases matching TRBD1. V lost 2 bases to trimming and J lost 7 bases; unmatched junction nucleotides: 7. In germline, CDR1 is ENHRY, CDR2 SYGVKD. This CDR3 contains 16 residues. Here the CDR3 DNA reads TGTGCCATCAGTGAGAGGGGGGGACAGGTCAATTCACCCCTCCACTTT. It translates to CAISERGGQVNSPLHF.

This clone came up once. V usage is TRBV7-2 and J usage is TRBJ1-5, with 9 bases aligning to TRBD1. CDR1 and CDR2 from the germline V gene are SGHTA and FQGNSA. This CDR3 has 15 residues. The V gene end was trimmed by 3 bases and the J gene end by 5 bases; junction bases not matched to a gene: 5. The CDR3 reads CASSFWDRDYQPQHF. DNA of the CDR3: TGTGCCAGCAGCTTCTGGGACAGGGACTATCAGCCCCAGCATTTT.

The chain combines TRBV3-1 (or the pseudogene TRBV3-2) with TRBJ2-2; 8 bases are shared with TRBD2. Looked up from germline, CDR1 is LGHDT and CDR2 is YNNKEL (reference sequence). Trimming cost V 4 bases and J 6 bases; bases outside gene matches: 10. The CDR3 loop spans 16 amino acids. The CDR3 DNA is TGTGCCAGCAGCCCCCTTGTGGCAGCGGGAGCCGGGGAGCTGTTTTTT. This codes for CASSPLVAAGAGELFF.

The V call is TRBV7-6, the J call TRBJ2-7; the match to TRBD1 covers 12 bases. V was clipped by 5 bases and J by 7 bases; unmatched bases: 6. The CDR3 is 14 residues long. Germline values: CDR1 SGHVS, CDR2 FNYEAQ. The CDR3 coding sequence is TGTGCCAGCAGCCTGGGACAGGGGGCGGGGGAGCAGTACTTC. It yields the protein CASSLGQGAGEQYF.

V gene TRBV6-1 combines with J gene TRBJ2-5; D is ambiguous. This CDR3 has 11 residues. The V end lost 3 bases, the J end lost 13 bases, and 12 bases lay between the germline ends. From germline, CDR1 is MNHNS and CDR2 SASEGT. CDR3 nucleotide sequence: TGTGCCAGCAGTGACCCCCTAGTGCTGTACTTC. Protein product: CASSDPLVLYF.

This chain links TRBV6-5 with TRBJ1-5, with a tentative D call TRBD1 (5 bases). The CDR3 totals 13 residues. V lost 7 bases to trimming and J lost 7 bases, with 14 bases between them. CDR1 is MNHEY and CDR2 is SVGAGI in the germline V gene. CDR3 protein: CASTEIRGQPQHF. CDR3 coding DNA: TGTGCCAGCACCGAGATCCGGGGGCAGCCCCAGCATTTT.

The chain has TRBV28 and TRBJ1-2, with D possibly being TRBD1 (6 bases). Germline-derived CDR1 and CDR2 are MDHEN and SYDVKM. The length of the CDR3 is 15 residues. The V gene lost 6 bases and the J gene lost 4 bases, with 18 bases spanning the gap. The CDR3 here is CASSPGGGRVYGYTF. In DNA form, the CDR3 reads TGTGCCAGCAGCCCTGGAGGGGGGAGGGTCTATGGCTACACCTTC.

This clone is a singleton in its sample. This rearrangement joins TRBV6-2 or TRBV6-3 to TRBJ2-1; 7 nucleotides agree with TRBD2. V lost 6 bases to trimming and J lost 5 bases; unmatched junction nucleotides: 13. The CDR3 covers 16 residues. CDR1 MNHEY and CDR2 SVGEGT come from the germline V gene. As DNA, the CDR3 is TGTGCCAGCAGCAACACGGGGGGTCTAGCCCACAATGAGCAGTTCTTC. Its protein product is CASSNTGGLAHNEQFF.

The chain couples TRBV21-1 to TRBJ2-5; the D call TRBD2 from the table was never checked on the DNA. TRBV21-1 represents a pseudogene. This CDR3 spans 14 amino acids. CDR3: CASSCGGWLKTQYF. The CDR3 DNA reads TGTGCCAGCAGCTGCGGGGGGTGGTTGAAGACCCAGTACTTC.

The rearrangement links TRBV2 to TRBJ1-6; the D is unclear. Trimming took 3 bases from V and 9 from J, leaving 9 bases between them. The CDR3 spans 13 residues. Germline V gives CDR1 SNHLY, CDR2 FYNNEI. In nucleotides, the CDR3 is TGTGCCAGCAGTGACTCGATGGCTTCACCCCTCCACTTT. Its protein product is CASSDSMASPLHF.

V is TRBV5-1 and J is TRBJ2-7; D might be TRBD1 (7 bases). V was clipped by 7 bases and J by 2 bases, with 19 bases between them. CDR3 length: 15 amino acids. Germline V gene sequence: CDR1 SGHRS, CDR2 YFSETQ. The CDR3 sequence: CASSPRDSGPYEQYF. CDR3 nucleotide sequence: TGCGCCAGCTCCCCGCGGGACAGCGGACCCTACGAGCAGTACTTC.

CDR3 loop: CASRGDGTGGSHEQFF. CDR3 nucleotides: TGTGCAAGTCGCGGCGATGGGACAGGGGGTTCGCATGAGCAGTTCTTC. The chain combines TRBV12-2 with TRBJ2-1; the D call in the table, TRBD1, was not verified against the DNA. TRBV12-2 is noted as a pseudogene. The CDR3 length is 16 residues.

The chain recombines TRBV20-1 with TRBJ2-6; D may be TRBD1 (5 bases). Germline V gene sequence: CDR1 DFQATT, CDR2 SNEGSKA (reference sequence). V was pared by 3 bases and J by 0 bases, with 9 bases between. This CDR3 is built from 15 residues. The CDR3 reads CSASSGFSGANVLTF. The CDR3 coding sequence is TGCAGTGCTAGTTCAGGGTTCTCTGGGGCCAACGTCCTGACTTTC.